Following are 12 T cell receptor beta chains from one sample sequenced in a study of cytomegalovirus exposure and HLA in healthy donors. Researchers ran the PCR with 60 Vbeta and 13 Jbeta primers. Only in-frame clones appear in the TCRdb table, and some are missing; sequencing was by immunoSEQ multiplex PCR. The sample contains 98,000 or so clones, over 60% of which appear only once. Input material: PBMCs. All receptors derive from a female donor in good health and CMV-seronegative.

The CDR3 sequence: CASAWTGVYEQYF. The CDR3 DNA follows: TGTGCCAGCGCTTGGACAGGGGTCTACGAGCAGTACTTC. V gene TRBV27 combines with J gene TRBJ2-7; 9 nucleotides line up with TRBD1. The CDR3 loop spans 13 amino acids. Germline assignment: CDR1 MNHEY and CDR2 SMNVEV (reference sequence). Trimming removed 8 bases from V and 3 bases from J; junction bases left unmatched: 5.

The chain employs TRBV6-5 and TRBJ1-1, with 8 bases that match TRBD1. Germline lookup yields CDR1 MNHEY and CDR2 SVGAGI. The CDR3 is made up of 15 amino acids. The ends lost 0 bases at V and 4 bases at J; junction bases unmatched: 4. This CDR3 reads CASSYSGQVITEAFF. DNA for the CDR3: TGTGCCAGCAGTTACTCGGGACAGGTGATCACTGAAGCTTTCTTT.

The chain has TRBV9 and TRBJ2-7, with D tentatively TRBD2 (6 bases). V was pared by 4 bases and J by 3 bases, with 29 bases between. Germline V gene lookup returns CDR1 SGDLS and CDR2 YYNGEE. The CDR3 is made up of 19 amino acids. CDR3 in amino acids: CASSKGRGSEGHPYYEQYF. Written as DNA, the CDR3 is TGTGCCAGCAGCAAAGGACGGGGGTCGGAGGGCCATCCTTACTACGAGCAGTACTTC.

This clone was seen a single time. The J gene is TRBJ2-7, the V gene TRBV7-3; the D gene is possibly TRBD2 (5 bases). The V and J ends lost 5 bases and 3 bases respectively, with 14 bases between them. Germline CDR1 and CDR2: SGHTA and FQGTGA. The CDR3 runs 14 residues. CDR3 nucleotides: TGTGCCAGCAGCCCAGCCTCCGGGGACTACGAGCAGTACTTC. It yields the protein CASSPASGDYEQYF.

The rearrangement links TRBV5-1 to TRBJ2-7; D is unclear. V was pared by 3 bases and J by 0 bases, with 10 bases between. Per the germline V gene, CDR1 is SGHRS and CDR2 is YFSETQ. This CDR3 is built from 14 residues. The DNA of the CDR3 is TGCGCCAGCAGCTCGGGTCCCTCCTCCTACGAGCAGTACTTC. Protein: CASSSGPSSYEQYF. Filled out from reference TRBV5-1 and TRBJ2-7, the complete variable domain reads KAGVTQTPRYLIKTRGQQVTLSCSPISGHRSVSWYQQTPGQGLQFLFEYFSETQRNKGNFPGRFSGRQFSNSRSEMNVSTLELGDSALYLCASSSGPSSYEQYFGPGTRLTVT.

In DNA, the CDR3 is TGTGCCAGCAGCCCCGACAGGGGTAGTGGCTACACCTTC. This encodes CASSPDRGSGYTF. V gene TRBV7-3 combines with J gene TRBJ1-2, with TRBD1 matching 8 bases. The CDR3 covers 13 residues. V lost 5 bases and J lost 7; bases outside the gene matches: 6. Germline V CDR1 and CDR2: SGHTA, FQGTGA. Complete variable domain (other parts from reference TRBV7-3 and TRBJ1-2): GAGVSQTPSNKVTEKGKYVELRCDPISGHTALYWYRQSLGQGPEFLIYFQGTGAADDSGLPNDRFFAVRPEGSVSTLKIQRTERGDSAVYLCASSPDRGSGYTFGSGTRLTVV.

The chain carries TRBV18 and TRBJ2-1; D remains unclear. CDR3 length: 13 residues. CDR1 is KGHSH, CDR2 LQKENI, per germline. Trimming removed 0 bases at V and 5 bases at J, with 5 bases between. The CDR3 nucleotides are TGTGCCAGCTCACCACCGTCGGACAATGAGCAGTTCTTC. Protein sequence: CASSPPSDNEQFF.

This clone has a handful of counts. The chain recombines TRBV28 with TRBJ1-1; the D is unclear. The CDR3 has 14 amino acids. CDR1 and CDR2 (germline): MDHEN, SYDVKM. Trimming took off 1 base at V and 6 bases at J, with 12 bases between the two ends. The CDR3 protein is CASSLYSHPSEAFF. The CDR3 DNA reads TGTGCCAGCAGTTTATACAGTCACCCTTCTGAAGCTTTCTTT.

The chain recombines TRBV6-5 with TRBJ1-1, with a weak D call TRBD1 (5 bases). Trimming cost V 4 bases and J 1 base, with 10 bases left between them. Germline V gives CDR1 MNHEY, CDR2 SVGAGI. The CDR3 runs to 14 residues. The CDR3 DNA follows: TGTGCCAGCAGTTCGACAGCCGCGAACACTGAAGCTTTCTTT. It yields the protein CASSSTAANTEAFF.

The chain is built from TRBV2 and TRBJ2-1, with 7 bases matching TRBD1. This CDR3 spans 15 amino acids. The V gene's germline CDR1 is SNHLY and CDR2 FYNNEI. The trim removed 8 bases at V and 3 bases at J, leaving 10 bases unmatched. DNA of the CDR3: TGTGCCAGCCAGCGAAAGGGGGCAGGCTACAATGAGCAGTTCTTC. It is translated as CASQRKGAGYNEQFF.

The genes are TRBV11-3 and TRBJ2-1, with 8 nucleotides matching TRBD2. The ends lost 4 bases at V and 6 bases at J; junction bases unmatched: 5. From germline, CDR1 is SGHNT and CDR2 YENEEA. CDR3 length equals 14 residues. The CDR3 sequence is CASSSPGGANEQFF. CDR3 DNA sequence: TGTGCCAGCAGCTCCCCGGGGGGGGCCAATGAGCAGTTCTTC.

This clone was found a few times. This chain's CDR3 is CASSPWLAGDLDTQYF. CDR3 sequence (DNA): TGTGCCAGCTCACCATGGCTAGCGGGAGATCTAGATACGCAGTATTTT. This chain connects TRBV18 to TRBJ2-3, with TRBD2 matching 10 bases. With 2 bases clipped from V and 5 bases from J, the junction kept 7 bases outside the gene matches. Germline CDR1 is KGHSH and CDR2 is LQKENI. The CDR3 totals 16 residues.